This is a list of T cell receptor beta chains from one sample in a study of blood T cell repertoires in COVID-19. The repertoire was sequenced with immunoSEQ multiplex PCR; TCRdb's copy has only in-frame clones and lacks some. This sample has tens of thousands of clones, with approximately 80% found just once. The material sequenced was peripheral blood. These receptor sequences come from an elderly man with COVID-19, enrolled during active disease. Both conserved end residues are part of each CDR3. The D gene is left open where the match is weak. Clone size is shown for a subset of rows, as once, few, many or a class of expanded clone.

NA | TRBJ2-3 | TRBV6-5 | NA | TGTGCCAGCAGCGCCTCACACCGCACAGATACGCAGTATTTT | CASSASHRTDTQYF
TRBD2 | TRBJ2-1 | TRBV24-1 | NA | TGTGCCACCAGTCCCACCACTAGCGGCTCAATTAATGAGCAGTTCTTC | CATSPTTSGSINEQFF
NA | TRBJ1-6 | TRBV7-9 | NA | TGTGCCAGCAGCTTCCCGAATTCACCCCTCCACTTT | CASSFPNSPLHF
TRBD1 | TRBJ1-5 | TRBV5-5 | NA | TGTGCCAGCAGCTTGGGGTTCCGGACAGGGAACCAGCCCCAGCATTTT | CASSLGFRTGNQPQHF
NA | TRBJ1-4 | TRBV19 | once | TGTGCCGGGGGGGACTTTGAGGAACTGTTTTTT | CAGGDFEELFF
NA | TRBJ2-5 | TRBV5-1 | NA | TGCGCCAGCAGCTTGGTACAGGAGTATGGGACCCAGTACTTC | CASSLVQEYGTQYF
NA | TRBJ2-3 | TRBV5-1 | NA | TGCGCCAGCAGCTTGGGTCTAGCCCCTAGCACAGATACGCAGTATTTT | CASSLGLAPSTDTQYF
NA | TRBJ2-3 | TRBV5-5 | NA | TGTGCCAGCAGCTCAAGCTCTGAGGGCACAGATACGCAGTATTTT | CASSSSSEGTDTQYF
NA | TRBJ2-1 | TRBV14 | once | TGTGCCAGCAGCCCGGACTTGTACAATGAGCAGTTCTTC | CASSPDLYNEQFF
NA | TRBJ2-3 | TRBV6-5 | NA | TGTGCCAGCAGTTACGCCCGATTAGTCCCAGATACGCAGTATTTT | CASSYARLVPDTQYF
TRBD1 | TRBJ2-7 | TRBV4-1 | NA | TGCGCCAGCAGCGCTGGACAGGGGGCCTCCTACGAGCAGTACTTC | CASSAGQGASYEQYF
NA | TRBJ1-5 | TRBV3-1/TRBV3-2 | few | TGTGCCAGCAGCCACCAGGGTTCTGCCCAGCATTTT | CASSHQGSAQHF
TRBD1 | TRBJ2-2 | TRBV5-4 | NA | TGTGCCAGCAGCCCGGACAGGCACACCGGGGAGCTGTTTTTT | CASSPDRHTGELFF
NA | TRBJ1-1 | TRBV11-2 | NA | TGTGCCAGCAGCCCCATCCCGCGGGCGGTGAACACTGAAGCTTTCTTT | CASSPIPRAVNTEAFF
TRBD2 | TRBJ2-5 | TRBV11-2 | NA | TGTGCCAGCACGCGGGGGGCTAACCAAGAGACCCAGTACTTC | CASTRGANQETQYF
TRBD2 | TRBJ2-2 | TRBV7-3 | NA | TGTGCCAGCAGCCTAGTGGCTAGCGGGAGGACAAACACCGGGGAGCTGTTTTTT | CASSLVASGRTNTGELFF
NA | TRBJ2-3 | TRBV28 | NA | TGTGCCAGCAGTAGACTCCGGGAATCAGATACGCAGTATTTT | CASSRLRESDTQYF
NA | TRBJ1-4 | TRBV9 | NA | TGTGCCAGCAGCACGGTGACAGGAAATAATGAAAAACTGTTTTTT | CASSTVTGNNEKLFF
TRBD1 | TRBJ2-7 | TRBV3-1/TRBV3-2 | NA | TGTGCCAGCAGCCAGACATCGTTTGGGACAGGATCCTACGAGCAGTACTTC | CASSQTSFGTGSYEQYF
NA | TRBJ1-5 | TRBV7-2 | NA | TGTGCCAGCAGCTTAGCCCTAGGATTCCCTCAGCCCCAGCATTTT | CASSLALGFPQPQHF
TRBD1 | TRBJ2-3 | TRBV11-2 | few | TGTGCCAGCAGCAACCCCCGGGACAGGGCTAGCACAGATACGCAGTATTTT | CASSNPRDRASTDTQYF
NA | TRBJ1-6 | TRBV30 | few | TGTGCCTGGAGTAAGGGACAAAATAATTCACCCCTCCACTTT | CAWSKGQNNSPLHF
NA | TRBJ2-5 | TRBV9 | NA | TGTGCCAGCAGCGTTTGGGCAGATCGAGAGACCCAGTACTTC | CASSVWADRETQYF
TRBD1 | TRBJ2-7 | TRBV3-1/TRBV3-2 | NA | TGTGCCAGCAGCCAGACAGGGAACGAGCAGTACTTC | CASSQTGNEQYF
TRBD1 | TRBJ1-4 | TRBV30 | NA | TGTGCCTTGGGGTGGGGACAGGCACGATCTAATGAAAAACTGTTTTTT | CALGWGQARSNEKLFF
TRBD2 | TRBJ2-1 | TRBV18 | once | TGTGCCAGCTCACCCGGGACTAACAATGAGCAGTTCTTC | CASSPGTNNEQFF